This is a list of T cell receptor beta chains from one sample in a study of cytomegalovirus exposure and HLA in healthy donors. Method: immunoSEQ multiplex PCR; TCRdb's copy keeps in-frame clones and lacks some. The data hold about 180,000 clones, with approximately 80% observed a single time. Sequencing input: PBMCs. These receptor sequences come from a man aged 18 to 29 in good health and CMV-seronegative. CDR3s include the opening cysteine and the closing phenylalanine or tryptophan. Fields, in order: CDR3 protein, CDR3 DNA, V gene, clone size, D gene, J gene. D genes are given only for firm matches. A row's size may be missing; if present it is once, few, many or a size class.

CASSDFNRGGGYTF | TGTGCCAGCAGTGATTTTAACAGGGGAGGTGGCTACACCTTC | TRBV6-1 | . | TRBD1 | TRBJ1-2
CASSLWGTSTDTQYF | TGTGCCAGCAGCTTGTGGGGGACTAGCACAGATACGCAGTATTTT | TRBV7-2 | . | . | TRBJ2-3
CASSVGPGEVGEQFF | TGTGCCAGCAGCGTAGGACCAGGGGAAGTCGGTGAGCAGTTCTTC | TRBV9 | . | . | TRBJ2-1
CASSLVWGPETQYF | TGTGCCAGCAGCTTAGTTTGGGGGCCAGAGACCCAGTACTTC | TRBV7-2 | . | . | TRBJ2-5
CAWRVINSPGAEAFF | TGTGCCTGGAGAGTTATAAATTCCCCGGGGGCTGAAGCTTTCTTT | TRBV30 | . | . | TRBJ1-1
CASSQSPTWDTEAFF | TGCGCCAGCAGCCAATCTCCGACTTGGGACACTGAAGCTTTCTTT | TRBV4-1 | . | . | TRBJ1-1
CASSKNQGGSYYGYTF | TGTGCCAGCAGCAAAAACCAGGGGGGTTCGTACTATGGCTACACCTTC | TRBV7-8 | once | TRBD1 | TRBJ1-2
CASSFPRDRATEAFF | TGTGCCAGCAGTTTCCCCCGGGACAGGGCCACTGAAGCTTTCTTT | TRBV28 | . | TRBD1 | TRBJ1-1
CASSIKGTGYGYTF | TGTGCCAGTAGTATTAAAGGGACAGGCTATGGCTACACCTTC | TRBV19 | . | TRBD1 | TRBJ1-2
CASSLGPRGASNQPQHF | TGTGCCAGCAGCTTAGGCCCTCGCGGGGCCAGCAATCAGCCCCAGCATTTT | TRBV7-6 | few | . | TRBJ1-5